This T cell receptor beta chain comes out of a study of T cells in Graves' hyperthyroidism and ophthalmopathy. Study overall: Staff took peripheral blood when the initial diagnosis was made, before any treatment began.

Researchers amplified the TCR beta CDR3 regions from RNA transcripts. The primer set for the first-round RT-PCR of the TCR CDR3 was HTBI. MiXCR, run by TCRdb on the multiplex PCR reads, gives a single entry per CDR3 protein. The table has around 800,000 distinct CDR3 sequences, around 39% seen once. Study results and caveats: A model using 13 V-J features told ophthalmopathy apart from stable hyperthyroidism.

Patients aged 18 to 65 had newly diagnosed hyperthyroidism that had lasted under 2 months. CDR1 LNHNV and CDR2 YYDKDF come from the germline V gene (reference sequence). J gave up 5 bases and V 1 base, and 14 bases lay outside the gene matches. The CDR3 totals 18 residues. This clonotype has a count of ten or more. What it recognizes is unknown. The chain carries TRBV15 and TRBJ1-5, with 7 bases that match TRBD1. The TCR originated in a man between 18 and 29 years old with Graves' hyperthyroidism. Material for sequencing was blood. CDR3 DNA: TGTGCCACCAGCAGAGCAACCAAGTGGGACAGTCTAGATCAGCCCCAGCATTTT. As protein: CATSRATKWDSLDQPQHF.